Listed below are T cell receptor beta chains from one sample, sequenced in a study of OX40 agonist ivuxolimab in advanced cancers. Clones were sequenced by immunoSEQ multiplex PCR, and TCRdb holds only the in-frame ones, with some missing. The profile shows about 32,000 clones, about four fifths of them singletons. The sequences come from CD4+ or CD8+ T cells sorted from blood, collected in a trial of the OX40 agonist ivuxolimab. Receptor source: an adult with an advanced solid tumor such as melanoma, head and neck, liver or kidney cancer. Both conserved end residues are part of each CDR3. A D gene is named only where the DNA matches it firmly. A clone size is listed for some rows: how often the clone was seen (once, few, many), or a class if it is expanded.

size	V	D	J	CDR3	DNA
.	TRBV18	.	TRBJ2-7	CASSPPGGRNYEQYF	TGTGCCAGCTCACCCCCCGGGGGGCGCAATTACGAGCAGTACTTC
.	TRBV5-4	.	TRBJ2-3	CASSLVEADTQYF	TGTGCCAGCAGCTTGGTAGAAGCAGATACGCAGTATTTT
.	TRBV11-3	.	TRBJ2-3	CASSSLGGETDTQYF	TGTGCCAGCAGCTCCTTAGGGGGGGAGACAGATACGCAGTATTTT
.	TRBV2	.	TRBJ2-1	CASFEGRGNNEQFF	TGTGCCAGTTTCGAGGGTCGGGGGAACAATGAGCAGTTCTTC
.	TRBV7-2	.	TRBJ2-3	CASSLVGGSDTQYF	TGTGCCAGCAGCTTAGTGGGCGGGTCAGATACGCAGTATTTT
once	TRBV5-4	.	TRBJ1-2	CASSLDRVWGYTF	TGTGCCAGCAGCTTGGATAGGGTATGGGGCTACACCTTC
few	TRBV4-1	TRBD2	TRBJ2-3	CASSRPSRGGQADTQYF	TGCGCCAGCAGCCGCCCCTCGCGGGGGGGCCAAGCAGATACGCAGTATTTT
large	TRBV4-1	.	TRBJ1-6	CASSQDGGALHF	TGCGCCAGCAGCCAAGATGGGGGGGCCCTCCACTTT
.	TRBV7-2	TRBD2	TRBJ2-6	CASSPQGLAGAGANVLTF	TGTGCCAGCAGCCCCCAGGGACTAGCGGGAGCTGGGGCCAACGTCCTGACTTTC
few	TRBV6-5	TRBD1	TRBJ1-2	CASSYVGQGNYGYTF	TGTGCCAGCAGTTACGTGGGACAGGGAAACTATGGCTACACCTTC
.	TRBV5-4	.	TRBJ2-7	CASSLMGGGEQYF	TGTGCCAGCAGCTTGATGGGGGGTGGCGAGCAGTACTTC
few	TRBV30	.	TRBJ2-6	CAWSARGSGANVLTF	TGTGCCTGGAGCGCCAGGGGCTCTGGGGCCAACGTCCTGACTTTC
once	TRBV2	.	TRBJ2-2	CASSESLGGGELFF	TGTGCCAGCAGTGAGTCTTTGGGCGGCGGGGAGCTGTTTTTT
.	TRBV2	TRBD1	TRBJ1-6	CASGTQGAVNSPLHF	TGTGCCAGCGGGACACAGGGGGCCGTGAATTCACCCCTCCACTTT
.	TRBV6-5	TRBD1	TRBJ1-5	CASSGQGGNQPQHF	TGTGCCAGCAGCGGACAGGGCGGCAATCAGCCCCAGCATTTT
.	TRBV10-3	TRBD1	TRBJ2-2	CAITGQAATNTGELFF	TGTGCCATCACCGGACAGGCAGCAACGAACACCGGGGAGCTGTTTTTT
.	TRBV7-2	.	TRBJ1-5	CASRADWGGPNQPQHF	TGTGCCAGCAGAGCGGACTGGGGGGGACCAAATCAGCCCCAGCATTTT
.	TRBV5-1	TRBD2	TRBJ2-5	CASSLALAQETQYF	TGCGCCAGCAGCTTGGCACTAGCGCAAGAGACCCAGTACTTC
.	TRBV13	.	TRBJ1-1	CASSLSTEAFF	TGTGCCAGCAGCTTAAGCACTGAAGCTTTCTTT
.	TRBV19	.	TRBJ2-3	CASISGRESDTQYF	TGTGCCAGTATCTCGGGCAGGGAGTCAGATACGCAGTATTTT
.	TRBV4-2	.	TRBJ2-5	CASSQDYQETQYF	TGTGCCAGCAGCCAAGACTACCAAGAGACCCAGTACTTC
.	TRBV29-1	.	TRBJ2-7	CSELRRDRTYEQYF	TGCAGCGAGCTACGCAGGGACCGTACCTACGAGCAGTACTTC
.	TRBV6-6	.	TRBJ1-4	CASSYRDRNEKLFF	TGTGCCAGCAGTTACAGGGATAGGAATGAAAAACTGTTTTTT
once	TRBV7-3	TRBD2	TRBJ2-2	CASSLVAGGNTGELFF	TGTGCCAGCAGCTTAGTAGCGGGAGGGAACACCGGGGAGCTGTTTTTT
.	TRBV28	.	TRBJ1-1	CASSFIQGFEAFF	TGTGCCAGCAGTTTTATACAGGGTTTTGAAGCTTTCTTT
.	TRBV9	.	TRBJ1-2	CASSVSGGDGYTF	TGTGCCAGCAGCGTATCCGGCGGTGATGGCTACACCTTC
once	TRBV15	.	TRBJ2-5	CATSRGLNQETQYF	TGTGCCACCAGCAGAGGACTGAACCAAGAGACCCAGTACTTC
.	TRBV9	.	TRBJ2-3	CASSESGIRTDTQYF	TGTGCCAGCAGCGAAAGCGGTATTCGCACAGATACGCAGTATTTT
.	TRBV5-4	TRBD1	TRBJ1-4	CASGSQGATNEKLFF	TGTGCCAGCGGCTCACAGGGGGCAACTAATGAAAAACTGTTTTTT
.	TRBV7-3	.	TRBJ2-3	CASSLRPDSTDTQYF	TGTGCCAGCAGCTTAAGGCCAGATAGCACAGATACGCAGTATTTT
.	TRBV30	.	TRBJ2-5	CAFQSGTFQETQYF	TGTGCCTTCCAGTCCGGGACTTTCCAAGAGACCCAGTACTTC
.	TRBV2	.	TRBJ1-1	CASREATEAFF	TGTGCCAGCAGGGAGGCCACTGAAGCTTTCTTT
few	TRBV5-1	.	TRBJ2-5	CASSQALGPQETQYF	TGCGCCAGCAGCCAGGCCCTGGGGCCTCAAGAGACCCAGTACTTC
.	TRBV28	.	TRBJ2-2	CASSPLSDNGELFF	TGTGCCAGCAGTCCCCTTTCGGATAACGGGGAGCTGTTTTTT